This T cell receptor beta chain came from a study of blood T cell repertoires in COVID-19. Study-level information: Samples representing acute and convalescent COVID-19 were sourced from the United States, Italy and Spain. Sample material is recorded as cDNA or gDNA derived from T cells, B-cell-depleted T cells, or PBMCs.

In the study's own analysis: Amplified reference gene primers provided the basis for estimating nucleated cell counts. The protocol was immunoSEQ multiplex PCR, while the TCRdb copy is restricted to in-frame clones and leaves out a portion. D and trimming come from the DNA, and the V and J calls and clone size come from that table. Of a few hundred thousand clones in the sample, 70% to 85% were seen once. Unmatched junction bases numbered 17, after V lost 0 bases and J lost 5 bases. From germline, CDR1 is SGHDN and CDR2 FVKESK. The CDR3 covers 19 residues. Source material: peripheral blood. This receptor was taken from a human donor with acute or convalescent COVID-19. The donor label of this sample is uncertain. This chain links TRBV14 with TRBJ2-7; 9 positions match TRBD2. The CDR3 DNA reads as TGTGCCAGCAGCCAAGATCCAGTCTGGGGTAGCGGGGGTCGGGACGAGCAGTACTTC. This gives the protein CASSQDPVWGSGGRDEQYF.